The rows below give T cell receptor beta chains drawn from one sample of a study of blood T cell repertoires in COVID-19. Sequencing used immunoSEQ multiplex PCR; TCRdb keeps in-frame clones, though not all of them. Of 150,000 to 180,000 clones in the sample, 78% were seen once. Sequencing input: peripheral blood. These TCRs come from a man at least 80 years old with acute or convalescent COVID-19. Each CDR3 is given without its conserved first and last residue.

j_call v_call cdr3_aa
TRBJ1-6 TRBV6-5 ASSLWGGPNSPLH
TRBJ1-2 TRBV5-1 ASSLSTGGLGGYT
TRBJ2-5 TRBV19 ASRKGSGGTQY
TRBJ2-7 TRBV29-1 SVAVTSLEQY
TRBJ1-6 TRBV10-3 AISGPSSPLH
TRBJ1-6 TRBV14 ASSQGRSANSPLH
TRBJ1-1 TRBV7-9 ASSLEFGTDTYTEAF
TRBJ1-5 TRBV19 ASSILLGSYSNQPQH
TRBJ2-1 TRBV19 ASKTSGGALGEQF
TRBJ1-6 TRBV6-1 ASSEAGSRSSYNSPLH
TRBJ2-7 TRBV30 AWKRTSGPYEQY
TRBJ2-6 TRBV18 ASSLQGTGANVLT
TRBJ1-5 TRBV23-1 ASTKGGGDSNQPQH
TRBJ2-5 TRBV5-4 ASSFGLAGAWETQY
TRBJ1-1 TRBV6-5 ASSRTGENTEAF
TRBJ2-3 TRBV15 ATSRDLAGSDTQY
TRBJ2-1 TRBV5-4 ASSQGGGHYNEQF
TRBJ2-3 TRBV27 ASSFYTGGTDTQY
TRBJ1-2 TRBV14 ASSQDLSPIYGYT
TRBJ1-4 TRBV5-1 ASSSAGGAPNEKLF
TRBJ2-3 TRBV14 ASSRQYTQY
TRBJ2-2 TRBV12-5 ASGFWAGLTGELF
TRBJ2-2 TRBV7-8 ASSLESASPGQGTAGELF
TRBJ2-1 TRBV5-4 ASSFFLAGGLNEQF
TRBJ2-2 TRBV11-2 ASSLYDGEGWELF
TRBJ1-1 TRBV6-5 ASRRGTGQGTEAF
TRBJ1-4 TRBV4-1 ASSQQQDYLAEKLF
TRBJ2-1 TRBV28 ASSQGGFDEQF
TRBJ2-2 TRBV11-3 ASSYGTANTGELF
TRBJ2-3 TRBV5-1 ASRGRGMFGDTQY
TRBJ1-2 TRBV7-9 ASSRGQLYGYT
TRBJ2-1 TRBV6-4 ASSSNRGGVDEQF
TRBJ2-7 TRBV6-5 ASSYSTPGSTYEQY
TRBJ2-2 TRBV7-2 ASSSRRVNTGELF
TRBJ1-1 TRBV18 ASSRDSNTEAF
TRBJ1-2 TRBV6-1 ASSDLGGIYGYT
TRBJ1-2 TRBV2 ASTGTGVHYGYT